This TCR beta chain was captured by sequencing in a study of identical twins. Findings of the study overall: Partly confounded zero-insertion analyses could result from invariant MAIT and iNKT cells. There were fewer insertions in abundant cord blood beta clonotypes, but memory repertoires showed no such pattern.

Every sampled donor was Caucasian and healthy. A word on this clonotype: Antigen unknown.

MiXCR, run by TCRdb on the 5' RACE reads, gives a single entry per CDR3 protein. The profile shows roughly 470,000 distinct CDR3 sequences, about 13% of them singletons. This CDR3 comprises 18 residues. The V gene end was trimmed by 6 bases and the J gene end by 5 bases; junction bases not matched to a gene: 15. These records were also assigned to another study, of yellow fever vaccine responses in identical twins.

The receptor was isolated from a woman aged 18-29 years in good health. The rearrangement joins TRBV12-3 or TRBV12-4 to TRBJ2-2; 10 bases agree with TRBD2. Sequencing used CD4+ T cells sorted from blood. As DNA, the CDR3 is TGTGCCAGCAGCCGCAGGGGTCTAGCGGGAGCAGGTACCGGGGAGCTGTTTTTT. Its translation: CASSRRGLAGAGTGELFF.